This record concerns one TCR beta chain sequence. Antigen: not known. This entry comes from a study of T cell repertoires in cytomegalovirus infection. Study information: Public TCR beta signature analysis indicated the presence of both CMV infection and matching HLA type.

General study findings and limits: Individuals carrying CMV plus the relevant HLA were identified by cumulative frequency of public TCR beta families. The response measured ex vivo was dominated by TCR beta clonotypes (HLA-C-restricted and CMV-specific).

Germline loops: CDR1 SGHAT, CDR2 FQDESV (reference sequence). CDR3 length: 13 amino acids. V shed 6 bases and J shed 0 bases, with 8 bases lying between them. TCRdb fed the reads into MiXCR, producing one record per CDR3 protein. The table has 450,000 to 600,000 distinct CDR3 sequences, over 9% seen once. This clonotype was obtained from a human donor in good health (CMV status not recorded). Some clones in this sample may be carry-over from other donors' samples. The sample was PBMCs. The chain is built from TRBV11-1 and TRBJ1-1; unclear D gene. The CDR3 protein is CASRSLMNTEAFF. The CDR3 DNA reads as TGTGCCAGCAGGTCCCTTATGAACACTGAAGCTTTCTTT.